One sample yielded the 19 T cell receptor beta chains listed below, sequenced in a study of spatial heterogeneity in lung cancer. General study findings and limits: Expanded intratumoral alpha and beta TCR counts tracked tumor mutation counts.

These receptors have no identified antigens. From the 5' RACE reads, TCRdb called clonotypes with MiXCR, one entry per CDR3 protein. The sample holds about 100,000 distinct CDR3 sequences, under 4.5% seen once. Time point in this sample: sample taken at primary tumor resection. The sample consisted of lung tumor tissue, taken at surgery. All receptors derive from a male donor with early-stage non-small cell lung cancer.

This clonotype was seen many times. In DNA form, the CDR3 reads TGTGCCAGCAGCTTCGGGGACAGAGAAGCTTTCTTT. Its translation is CASSFGDREAFF. The rearrangement joins TRBV7-9 to TRBJ1-1; 7 nucleotides match TRBD1. Germline-derived CDR1 and CDR2 are SEHNR and FQNEAQ (reference sequence). This CDR3 comprises 12 residues. Trimming took 3 bases from V and 8 from J; bases not matched to a gene: 3.

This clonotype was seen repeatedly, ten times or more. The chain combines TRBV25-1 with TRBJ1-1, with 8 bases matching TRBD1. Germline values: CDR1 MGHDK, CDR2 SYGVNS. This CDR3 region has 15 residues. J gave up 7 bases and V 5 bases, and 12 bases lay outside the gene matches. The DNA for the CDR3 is TGTGCCAGCAGTCCTACGTCCGGGACAGGAGGTGAAGCTTTCTTT. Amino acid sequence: CASSPTSGTGGEAFF. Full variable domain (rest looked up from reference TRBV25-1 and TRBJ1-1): EADIYQTPRYLVIGTGKKITLECSQTMGHDKMYWYQQDPGMELHLIHYSYGVNSTEKGDLSSESTVSRIRTEHFPLTLESARPSHTSQYLCASSPTSGTGGEAFFGQGTRLTVV.

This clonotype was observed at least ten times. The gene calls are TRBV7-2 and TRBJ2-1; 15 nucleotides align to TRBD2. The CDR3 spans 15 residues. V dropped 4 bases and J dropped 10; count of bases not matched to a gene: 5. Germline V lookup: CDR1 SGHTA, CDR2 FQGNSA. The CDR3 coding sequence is TGTGCCAGCAGCTCGGGACTAGCGGGAGGAAGGGAGCAGTTCTTC. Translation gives CASSSGLAGGREQFF.

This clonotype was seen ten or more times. CDR3 in DNA: TGTGCCAGCAGCCAGAGGGCAGAGCCCTACAATGAGCAGTTCTTC. It specifies CASSQRAEPYNEQFF. The J gene is TRBJ2-1, the V gene TRBV7-8; D perhaps matches TRBD2 (5 bases). The V gene lost 5 bases and the J gene lost 2 bases, with 13 bases spanning the gap. CDR1 SGHVS and CDR2 FQNEAQ come from the germline V gene. The CDR3 consists of 15 residues.

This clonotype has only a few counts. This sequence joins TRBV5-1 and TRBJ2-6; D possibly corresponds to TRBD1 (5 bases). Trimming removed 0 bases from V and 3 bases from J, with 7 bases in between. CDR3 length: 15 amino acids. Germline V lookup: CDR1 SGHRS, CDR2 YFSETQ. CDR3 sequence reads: CASSLEGDGANVLTF. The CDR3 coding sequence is TGCGCCAGCAGCTTGGAAGGGGATGGGGCCAACGTCCTGACTTTC.

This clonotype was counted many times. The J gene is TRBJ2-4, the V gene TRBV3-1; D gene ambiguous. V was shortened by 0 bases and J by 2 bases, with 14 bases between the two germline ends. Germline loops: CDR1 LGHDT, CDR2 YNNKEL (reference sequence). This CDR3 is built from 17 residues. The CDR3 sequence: CASSQDLPWSSKNIQYF. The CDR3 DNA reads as TGTGCCAGCAGCCAAGACTTGCCGTGGTCGTCCAAAAACATTCAGTACTTC.

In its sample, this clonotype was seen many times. CDR3 sequence: CASSSWTSYNEQFF. CDR3 coding DNA: TGTGCCAGCAGCTCCTGGACTAGCTACAATGAGCAGTTCTTC. This chain uses TRBV7-2 with TRBJ2-1; 7 bases are a match to TRBD2. The V and J ends lost 4 bases and 3 bases, in that order; junction bases with no gene match: 3. This CDR3 region has 14 residues. CDR1 is SGHTA and CDR2 is FQGNSA in the germline V gene.

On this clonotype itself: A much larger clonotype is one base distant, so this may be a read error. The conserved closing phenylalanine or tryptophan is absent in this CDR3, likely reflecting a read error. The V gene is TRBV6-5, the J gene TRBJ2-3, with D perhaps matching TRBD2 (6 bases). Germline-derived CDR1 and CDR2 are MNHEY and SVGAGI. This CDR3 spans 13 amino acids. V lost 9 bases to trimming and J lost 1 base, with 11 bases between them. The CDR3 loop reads CARPTSCTDTQYL. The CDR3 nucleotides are TGTGCCAGGCCGACTAGTTGCACAGATACGCAGTATCTT.

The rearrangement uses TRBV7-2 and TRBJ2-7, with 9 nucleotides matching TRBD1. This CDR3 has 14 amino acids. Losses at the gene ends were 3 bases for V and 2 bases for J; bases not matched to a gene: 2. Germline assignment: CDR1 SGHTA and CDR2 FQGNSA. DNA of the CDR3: TGTGCCAGCAGCTTCCGGACAGGGGCCTACGAGCAGTACTTC. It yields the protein CASSFRTGAYEQYF. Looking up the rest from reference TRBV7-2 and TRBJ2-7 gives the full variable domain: GAGVSQSPSNKVTEKGKDVELRCDPISGHTALYWYRQSLGQGLEFLIYFQGNSAPDKSGLPSDRFSAERTGGSVSTLTIQRTQQEDSAVYLCASSFRTGAYEQYFGPGTRLTVT.

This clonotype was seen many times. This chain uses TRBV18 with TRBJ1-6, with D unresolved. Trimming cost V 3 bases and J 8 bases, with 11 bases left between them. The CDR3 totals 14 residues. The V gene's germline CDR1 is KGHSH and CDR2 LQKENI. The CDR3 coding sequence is TGTGCCAGCTCACCGACCCAGGTTGATTCACCCCTCCACTTT. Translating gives CASSPTQVDSPLHF.

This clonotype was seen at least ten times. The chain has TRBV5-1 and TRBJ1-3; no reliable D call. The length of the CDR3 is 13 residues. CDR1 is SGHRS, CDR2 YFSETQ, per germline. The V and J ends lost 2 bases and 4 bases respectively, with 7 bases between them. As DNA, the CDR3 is TGCGCCAGCAGCTTAGAACACGGAAACACCATATATTTT. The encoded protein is CASSLEHGNTIYF.

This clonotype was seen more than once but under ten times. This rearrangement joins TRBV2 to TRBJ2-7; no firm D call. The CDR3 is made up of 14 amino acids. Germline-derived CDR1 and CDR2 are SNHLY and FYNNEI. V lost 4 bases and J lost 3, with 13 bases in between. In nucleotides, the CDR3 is TGTGCCAGCAGTGGAGCAGATTTCCTCTACGAGCAGTACTTC. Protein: CASSGADFLYEQYF.

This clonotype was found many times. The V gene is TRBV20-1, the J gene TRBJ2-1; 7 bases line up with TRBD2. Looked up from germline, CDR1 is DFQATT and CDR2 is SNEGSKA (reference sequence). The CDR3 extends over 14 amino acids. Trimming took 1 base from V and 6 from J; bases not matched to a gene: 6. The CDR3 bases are TGCAGTGCTAGAGTTAACACGGGAGGCAATGAGCAGTTCTTC. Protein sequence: CSARVNTGGNEQFF.

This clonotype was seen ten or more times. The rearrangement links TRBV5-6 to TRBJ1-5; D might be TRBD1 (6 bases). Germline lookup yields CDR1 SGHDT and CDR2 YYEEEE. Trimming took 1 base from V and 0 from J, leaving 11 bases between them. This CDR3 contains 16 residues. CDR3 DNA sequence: TGTGCCAGCAGCTTGCTGGACAGAGATAGCAATCAGCCCCAGCATTTT. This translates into CASSLLDRDSNQPQHF.

CDR3 coding DNA: TGTGCCAGCAGCTTCGACAGGACAAGTGCTGAAGCTTTCTTT. Its translation is CASSFDRTSAEAFF. This rearrangement joins TRBV11-2 to TRBJ1-1, with a weak D call TRBD1 (6 bases). The CDR3 has 14 amino acids. Trimming removed 3 bases from V and 6 bases from J, with 14 bases in between. Germline CDR1 SGHAT, CDR2 FQNNGV. Based on the CDR3 plus reference TRBV11-2 and TRBJ1-1, the full variable domain is EAGVAQSPRYKIIEKRQSVAFWCNPISGHATLYWYQQILGQGPKLLIQFQNNGVVDDSQLPKDRFSAERLKGVDSTLKIQPAKLEDSAVYLCASSFDRTSAEAFFGQGTRLTVV.

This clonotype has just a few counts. CDR3 sequence reads: CASTLGQGRTEAFF. The CDR3 bases are TGTGCCAGTACCCTGGGGCAGGGGAGGACTGAAGCTTTCTTT. V and J are TRBV19 and TRBJ1-1, with a weak D call TRBD1 (6 bases). Between the trimmed V and J ends, which lost 7 bases and 5 bases, there was a span of 17 bases. The V gene's germline CDR1 is LNHDA and CDR2 SQIVND (reference sequence). The length of the CDR3 is 14 residues.

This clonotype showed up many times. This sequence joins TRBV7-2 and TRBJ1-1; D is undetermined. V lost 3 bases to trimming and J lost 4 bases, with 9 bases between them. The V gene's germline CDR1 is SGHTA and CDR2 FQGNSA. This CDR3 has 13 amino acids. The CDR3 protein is CASSFLRFTEAFF. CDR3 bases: TGTGCCAGCAGCTTCTTGAGGTTCACTGAAGCTTTCTTT.

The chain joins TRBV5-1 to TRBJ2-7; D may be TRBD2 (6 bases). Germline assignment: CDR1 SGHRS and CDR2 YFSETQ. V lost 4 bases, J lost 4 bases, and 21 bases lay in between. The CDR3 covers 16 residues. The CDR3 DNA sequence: TGCGCCAGCAGCGGAGGACGGACGGTACGGGGGTACGAGCAGTACTTC. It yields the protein CASSGGRTVRGYEQYF.

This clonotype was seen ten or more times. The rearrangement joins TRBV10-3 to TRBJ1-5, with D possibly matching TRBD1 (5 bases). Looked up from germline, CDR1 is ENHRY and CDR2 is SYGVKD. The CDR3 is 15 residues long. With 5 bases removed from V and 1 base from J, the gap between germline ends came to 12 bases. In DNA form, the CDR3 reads TGTGCCATCAGTCCTGGGGACGGGAGCAATCAGCCCCAGCATTTT. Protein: CAISPGDGSNQPQHF.